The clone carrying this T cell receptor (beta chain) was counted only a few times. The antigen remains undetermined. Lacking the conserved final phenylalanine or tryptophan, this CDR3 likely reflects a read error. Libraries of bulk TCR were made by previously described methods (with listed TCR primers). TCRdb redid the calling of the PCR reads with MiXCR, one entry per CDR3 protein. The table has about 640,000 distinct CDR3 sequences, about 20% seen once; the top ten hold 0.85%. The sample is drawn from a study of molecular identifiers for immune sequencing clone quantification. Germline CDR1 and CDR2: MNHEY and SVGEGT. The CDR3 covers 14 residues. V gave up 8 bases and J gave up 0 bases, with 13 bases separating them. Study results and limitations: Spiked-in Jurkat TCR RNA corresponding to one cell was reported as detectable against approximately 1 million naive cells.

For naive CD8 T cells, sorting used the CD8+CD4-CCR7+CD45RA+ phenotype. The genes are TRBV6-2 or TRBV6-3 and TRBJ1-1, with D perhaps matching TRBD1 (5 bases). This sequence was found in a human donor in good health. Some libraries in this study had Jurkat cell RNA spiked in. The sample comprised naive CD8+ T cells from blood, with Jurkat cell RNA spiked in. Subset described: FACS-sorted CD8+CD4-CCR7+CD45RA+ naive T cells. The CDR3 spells CASCLTVMNTEAFL. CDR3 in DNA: TGTGCCAGCTGTTTGACAGTCATGAACACTGAAGCTTTCCTT.